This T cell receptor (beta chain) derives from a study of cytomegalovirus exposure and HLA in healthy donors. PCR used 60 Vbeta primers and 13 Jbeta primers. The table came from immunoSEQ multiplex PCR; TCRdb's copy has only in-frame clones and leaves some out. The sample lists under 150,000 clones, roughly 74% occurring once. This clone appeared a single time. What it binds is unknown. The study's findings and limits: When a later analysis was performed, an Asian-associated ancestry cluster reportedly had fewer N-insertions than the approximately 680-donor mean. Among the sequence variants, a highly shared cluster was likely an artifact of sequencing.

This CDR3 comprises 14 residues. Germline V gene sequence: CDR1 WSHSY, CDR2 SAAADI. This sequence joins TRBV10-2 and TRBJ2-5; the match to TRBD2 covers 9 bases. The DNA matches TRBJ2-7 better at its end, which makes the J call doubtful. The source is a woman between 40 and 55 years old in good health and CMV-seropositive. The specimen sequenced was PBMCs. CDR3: CASRPGLANYEQYF. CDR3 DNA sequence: TGCGCCAGCAGACCGGGACTAGCAAACTACGAGCAGTACTTC.